Listed below are T cell receptor beta chains from one sample, sequenced in a study of early T cells in non-severe SARS-CoV-2 infection. One entry per CDR3 protein results from TCRdb running MiXCR on the 5' RACE reads. The table includes about 98,000 distinct CDR3 sequences, roughly 9.6% detected once. Input material: whole blood. All receptors derive from an adult who was a healthcare worker with PCR-confirmed SARS-CoV-2 infection or an uninfected control (not recorded which). CDR3s include the opening cysteine and the closing phenylalanine or tryptophan. D genes are given only for firm matches. Clone size, where shown, is once, few, many, or a class for clones that have expanded.

j_gene | v_gene | d_gene | abundance | CDR3nt | CDR3aa
TRBJ1-4 | TRBV28 | - | - | TGTGCCAGCAGTCCAGGGACGGGTGAAAAACTGTTTTTT | CASSPGTGEKLFF
TRBJ2-5 | TRBV9 | - | many | TGTGCCAGCAGCTTATGGACGGAACCGGGGGAGACCCAGTACTTC | CASSLWTEPGETQYF
TRBJ2-1 | TRBV5-1 | - | many | TGCGCCAGCAGCCTGTCAGGGACCCATGAGCAGTTCTTC | CASSLSGTHEQFF
TRBJ2-5 | TRBV7-9 | - | few | TGTGCCAGCAGCTCGGGACCCTACGGGGAGACCCAGTACTTC | CASSSGPYGETQYF
TRBJ1-1 | TRBV28 | - | many | TGTGCCAGCAGACACCCGACAGGAGACACTGAAGCTTTCTTT | CASRHPTGDTEAFF
TRBJ2-3 | TRBV5-4 | TRBD2 | few | TGTGCCAGCAGCTCTACTAGCGGGAGCACAGATACGCAGTATTTT | CASSSTSGSTDTQYF
TRBJ2-3 | TRBV7-9 | - | - | TGTGCCAGCAGCTCAACCCGGATGGACGATACGCAGTATTTT | CASSSTRMDDTQYF
TRBJ1-1 | TRBV6-5 | - | - | TGTGCCAGCGGAGACAGATACACTGAAGCTTTCTTT | CASGDRYTEAFF
TRBJ2-5 | TRBV7-8 | - | many | TGTGCCAGCAGCCTGGGACGCCAACAAGAGACCCAGTACTTC | CASSLGRQQETQYF
TRBJ1-5 | TRBV6-1 | - | few | TGTGCCAGCAGTGAGCACCAAAATCAGCCCCAGCATTTT | CASSEHQNQPQHF
TRBJ2-7 | TRBV20-1 | TRBD2 | many | TGCAGTGAAAGGCTTGCGGGAGCCTACGAGCAGTACTTC | CSERLAGAYEQYF
TRBJ1-6 | TRBV20-1 | TRBD1 | - | TGCAGTGCTTCTCTTGAACCGGACAGGTCCTATAATTCACCCCTCCACTTT | CSASLEPDRSYNSPLHF
TRBJ2-7 | TRBV4-1 | - | - | TGCGCCAGCAGCCCCGTCCCTGGGAGCTCGGGCGAGCAGTACTTC | CASSPVPGSSGEQYF
TRBJ2-3 | TRBV24-1 | TRBD2 | many | TGTGCCACCAGTGACCCCGGGACTAGCGGGACAGATACGCAGTATTTT | CATSDPGTSGTDTQYF
TRBJ1-4 | TRBV5-1 | TRBD1 | few | TGCGCCAGCAGCTGGGGGACAGGATCAACTAATGAAAAACTGTTTTTT | CASSWGTGSTNEKLFF
TRBJ2-3 | TRBV12-3/TRBV12-4 | - | few | TGTGCCAGCAGTCCCCGGTTATCAATTAGCACAGATACGCAGTATTTT | CASSPRLSISTDTQYF
TRBJ2-3 | TRBV18 | - | many | TGTGCCAGCTCACCACCCCACACAGATACGCAGTATTTT | CASSPPHTDTQYF
TRBJ1-1 | TRBV20-1 | - | few | TGCAGTGCCCTTTCAGAGGTTCGGACTGAAGCTTTCTTT | CSALSEVRTEAFF
TRBJ2-4 | TRBV10-2 | - | - | TGCGCCGTTCAGGGTGGCGCCAAAAACATTCAGTACTTC | CAVQGGAKNIQYF
TRBJ1-1 | TRBV7-9 | - | few | TGTGCCAGCAGCTTAGAGGGGGGCAGTGAAGCTTTCTTT | CASSLEGGSEAFF
TRBJ2-2 | TRBV5-1 | - | - | TGCGCCAGCACGTGGAGGGGGGACACCGGGGAGCTGTTTTTT | CASTWRGDTGELFF
TRBJ1-3 | TRBV12-3/TRBV12-4 | TRBD1 | few | TGTGCCAGCAGTTTCCGAGGGACAGACTCTGGAAACACCATATATTTT | CASSFRGTDSGNTIYF
TRBJ2-2 | TRBV12-3/TRBV12-4 | TRBD1 | few | TGTGCCAGCAGTCCGCAGGGGGCCAACACCGGGGAGCTGTTTTTT | CASSPQGANTGELFF
TRBJ2-1 | TRBV11-2 | - | few | TGTGCCAGCAGCTTAGCCAGGGGGAGGCTGTACTACTACAATGAGCAGTTCTTC | CASSLARGRLYYYNEQFF
TRBJ2-3 | TRBV24-1 | TRBD1 | - | TGTGCCACCAGTGTATCCAGGGGGAGCACAGATACGCAGTATTTT | CATSVSRGSTDTQYF
TRBJ1-4 | TRBV5-4 | - | many | TGTGCCAGCAGCTCAGGGAAACCAACTAATGAAAAACTGTTTTTT | CASSSGKPTNEKLFF
TRBJ2-7 | TRBV6-2/TRBV6-3 | - | many | TGTGCCAGCAGTTACGCACAGGAGAGCTCCTACGAGCAGTACTTC | CASSYAQESSYEQYF
TRBJ2-7 | TRBV7-6 | - | many | TGTGCCAGCAGCCCAGATGCGAAAGGGGCCGAGCAGTACTTC | CASSPDAKGAEQYF
TRBJ2-7 | TRBV5-1 | TRBD2 | - | TGCGCCAGCAGCTTTGGACTAGCGAGCCGCCTCTCCTACGAGCAGTACTTC | CASSFGLASRLSYEQYF
TRBJ2-2 | TRBV29-1 | - | few | TGCAGCGCCGGAGGCAATCGGGGAAACACCGGGGAGCTGTTTTTT | CSAGGNRGNTGELFF
TRBJ2-5 | TRBV6-6 | TRBD2 | few | TGTGCCAGCAGCTCCGGGACTAGTAGGGAGACCCAGTACTTC | CASSSGTSRETQYF
TRBJ1-1 | TRBV20-1 | - | few | TGCAGTGCTCACGGACAGACTTCGAACACTGAAGCTTTCTTT | CSAHGQTSNTEAFF
TRBJ1-1 | TRBV25-1 | - | - | TGTGCCAGCAGTGAAATCGGGGCGAACACTGAAGCTTTCTTT | CASSEIGANTEAFF
TRBJ1-6 | TRBV6-2/TRBV6-3 | TRBD1 | - | TGTGCCAGCAGTTACTCAGCAGGGGGATTCTATAATTCACCCCTCCACTTT | CASSYSAGGFYNSPLHF
TRBJ2-7 | TRBV2 | - | - | TGTGCCAGCAGTGTCCGGGACCGCGTCTACGAGCAGTACTTC | CASSVRDRVYEQYF
TRBJ2-7 | TRBV5-4 | TRBD1 | - | TGTGCCAGCAGCGCCGACAGGGAGTCCTACGAGCAGTACTTC | CASSADRESYEQYF
TRBJ2-7 | TRBV9 | TRBD1 | many | TGTGCCAGCAGCCCCCGGACAGGGGGCTACGAGCAGTACTTC | CASSPRTGGYEQYF
TRBJ2-7 | TRBV20-1 | - | - | TGCAGTGCTATCCGGGACTCCTACGAGCAGTACTTC | CSAIRDSYEQYF